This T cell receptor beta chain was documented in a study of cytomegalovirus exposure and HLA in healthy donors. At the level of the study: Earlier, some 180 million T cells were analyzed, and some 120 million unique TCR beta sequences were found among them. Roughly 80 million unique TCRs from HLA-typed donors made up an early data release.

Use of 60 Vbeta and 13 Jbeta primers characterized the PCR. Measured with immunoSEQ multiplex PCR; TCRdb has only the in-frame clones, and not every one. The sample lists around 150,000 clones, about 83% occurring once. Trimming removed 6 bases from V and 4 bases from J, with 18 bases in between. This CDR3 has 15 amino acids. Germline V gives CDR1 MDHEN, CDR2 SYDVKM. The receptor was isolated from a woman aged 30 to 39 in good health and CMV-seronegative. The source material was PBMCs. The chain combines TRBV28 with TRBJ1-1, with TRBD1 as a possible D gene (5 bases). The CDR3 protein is CASSPPQGLGTEAFF. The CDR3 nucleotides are TGTGCCAGCAGCCCCCCGCAGGGTTTGGGCACTGAAGCTTTCTTT.